This TCR beta chain stems from a study of graft-versus-host responses after intestinal transplantation. Study-level findings and limits: Among recipient marrow samples, GvH clones were found; some appeared first in ileum or blood.

This clone was observed once. No antigen is known for it. Generated by immunoSEQ multiplex PCR, the TCRdb table keeps only in-frame clones and is missing some. Of approximately 33,000 clones listed, roughly 83% are singletons. The germline V gene encodes CDR1 SGHVS and CDR2 FQNEAQ. The V end lost 5 bases, the J end lost 0 bases, and 11 bases lay between the germline ends. CDR3 length: 15 amino acids. The receptor was derived from a human donor who received an intestinal transplant. The chain employs TRBV7-8 and TRBJ1-5; D is possibly TRBD1 (6 bases). The sequencing here drew on unstimulated CD8+ T cells sorted from spleen or lymph node cells, taken before intestinal transplant. In nucleotides, the CDR3 is TGTGCCAGCAGCGCTACAGGGTATAGCAATCAGCCCCAGCATTTT. It translates to CASSATGYSNQPQHF. The full variable domain, in which reference TRBV7-8 and TRBJ1-5 provide the parts outside the CDR3, is GAGVSQSPRYKVAKRGQDVALRCDPISGHVSLFWYQQALGQGPEFLTYFQNEAQLDKSGLPSDRFFAERPEGSVSTLKIQRTQQEDSAVYLCASSATGYSNQPQHFGDGTRLSIL.